These 27 T cell receptor beta chains originate from one sample sequenced in a study of blood T cells in healthy people across ages. A second PCR, run for roughly 7 to 11 cycles, used a sample-barcoded 5' primer plus a J-beta primer mix. TCRdb re-called the 5' RACE reads with MiXCR, one entry per CDR3 protein. The table lists about 1.1 million distinct CDR3 sequences, 35% to 45% of them singletons, with roughly 14% in the top ten. The material sequenced was blood. The receptors stem from a man between 18 and 29 years old in good health.

This clonotype was seen only once. The CDR3 DNA reads TGTGCCAGCAGGACCGAAGGGGGACTGAACACTGAAGCTTTCTTT. This encodes CASRTEGGLNTEAFF. The chain is built from TRBV6-1 and TRBJ1-1; possibly TRBD1 for D (6 bases). The germline V and J ends were trimmed by 6 bases and 0 bases, with 14 bases remaining between them. The CDR3 runs to 15 residues. From germline, CDR1 is MNHNS and CDR2 SASEGT.

This clonotype turned up a few times. V is TRBV20-1 and J is TRBJ1-4, with D maybe TRBD1 (6 bases). V lost 5 bases to trimming and J lost 8 bases, with 15 bases between them. The CDR3 has 13 residues. The germline gives CDR1 DFQATT, CDR2 SNEGSKA (reference sequence). Here the CDR3 reads CSALNRVGEKLFF. The CDR3 DNA follows: TGCAGTGCTTTAAACAGGGTCGGCGAAAAACTGTTTTTT.

Many counts were recorded for this clonotype. J is TRBJ1-5 and V is TRBV28; D might be TRBD1 (5 bases). V lost 4 bases and J 6 bases, leaving 7 bases between the germline ends. This CDR3 spans 12 amino acids. Per the germline V gene, CDR1 is MDHEN and CDR2 is SYDVKM. The CDR3, as DNA: TGTGCCAGCAGTTCAGGGAGTCAGCCCCAGCATTTT. Translated: CASSSGSQPQHF.

The rearrangement links TRBV12-3 or TRBV12-4 to TRBJ1-2; D is perhaps TRBD1 (6 bases). CDR3 length: 14 amino acids. Trimming removed 8 bases from V and 8 bases from J, with 21 bases in between. The DNA of the CDR3 is TGTGCCAGCTCCCCTTACAGGGTTTTGGGAGGCTACACCTTC. It translates to CASSPYRVLGGYTF.

This clonotype was counted between two and nine times. The J gene is TRBJ1-2, the V gene TRBV12-3 or TRBV12-4; 8 positions match TRBD1. Trimming at V came to 5 bases and at J to 6 bases, leaving 5 bases not matched to a gene. This CDR3 contains 13 residues. CDR3 sequence (DNA): TGTGCCAGCAGTCCAGGGACAGGCCATGGCTACACCTTC. Encoded protein: CASSPGTGHGYTF.

CDR3 protein: CASSFAGVKTEAFF. In DNA form, the CDR3 reads TGTGCCAGCAGCTTTGCAGGGGTTAAGACTGAAGCTTTCTTT. J is TRBJ1-1 and V is TRBV7-9; a weak D match, TRBD1 (6 bases). Trimming removed 3 bases from V and 5 bases from J, with 13 bases in between. Germline loops: CDR1 SEHNR, CDR2 FQNEAQ (reference sequence). The CDR3 contains 14 residues.

The chain combines TRBV12-3 or TRBV12-4 with TRBJ1-2, with D possibly matching TRBD1 (5 bases). The V and J ends lost 5 bases and 4 bases respectively, with 14 bases between them. The CDR3 contains 14 residues. The CDR3 nucleotides read TGTGCCAGCAGTCGGGGCGCGGGGATCTATGGCTACACCTTC. Protein sequence: CASSRGAGIYGYTF.

The chain recombines TRBV5-1 with TRBJ2-5; the D is unclear. The CDR3 consists of 13 residues. In germline, CDR1 is SGHRS, CDR2 YFSETQ. V gave up 2 bases and J gave up 4 bases, with 9 bases separating them. DNA for the CDR3: TGCGCCAGCAGCTTTGGCTCGCTAGAGACCCAGTACTTC. Translating it yields CASSFGSLETQYF.

This clonotype was seen many times. CDR3 nucleotides: TGTGCCAGCAGGTCCAGGAACTACGAGCAGTACTTC. It translates to CASRSRNYEQYF. V usage is TRBV7-9 and J usage is TRBJ2-7; D is unresolved. Germline CDR1 reads SEHNR; CDR2 reads FQNEAQ (reference sequence). Trimming pared 6 bases from V and 3 bases from J, leaving 9 bases between. CDR3 size: 12 residues.

The chain couples TRBV6-6 to TRBJ1-6; D uncertain. CDR1 MNHNY and CDR2 SVGAGI come from the germline V gene (reference sequence). This CDR3 spans 16 amino acids. V was clipped by 6 bases and J by 6 bases, with 18 bases between them. The CDR3 protein is CASSYTHPRGNSPLHF. CDR3 DNA: TGTGCCAGCAGCTACACCCATCCCCGCGGTAATTCACCCCTCCACTTT.

The chain combines TRBV5-1 with TRBJ2-1; 8 bases fit TRBD1. The V and J ends lost 4 bases and 6 bases, in that order; junction bases with no gene match: 15. This CDR3 region has 17 residues. CDR1 is SGHRS, CDR2 YFSETQ, per germline. The CDR3: CASSRNSLTGVVNEQFF. The CDR3 nucleotides are TGCGCCAGCAGCCGAAATTCCCTGACAGGGGTGGTCAATGAGCAGTTCTTC.

This clonotype was seen many times. The gene calls are TRBV20-1 and TRBJ2-3, with D possibly being TRBD1 (5 bases). Germline-derived CDR1 and CDR2 are DFQATT and SNEGSKA (reference sequence). The CDR3 is 15 residues long. Trimming removed 1 base at V and 0 bases at J, with 11 bases between. The chain's CDR3 is CSARGPTASTDTQYF. Written as DNA, the CDR3 is TGCAGTGCTAGAGGACCGACAGCTAGCACAGATACGCAGTATTTT.

This clonotype was counted between two and nine times. The V and J genes are TRBV13 and TRBJ2-5; D remains ambiguous. In germline, CDR1 is PRHDT, CDR2 FYEKMQ (reference sequence). The germline V and J ends were trimmed by 6 bases and 0 bases, with 8 bases remaining between them. This CDR3 contains 13 residues. The CDR3 reads CASREGNQETQYF. Written as DNA, the CDR3 is TGTGCCAGCAGAGAAGGGAACCAAGAGACCCAGTACTTC.

This clonotype was detected a few times. The rearrangement uses TRBV5-1 and TRBJ1-1, with a possible D match to TRBD1 (5 bases). V lost 0 bases and J lost 1, with 19 bases in between. Germline CDR1 is SGHRS and CDR2 is YFSETQ. The CDR3 is 18 residues long. The DNA of the CDR3 is TGCGCCAGCAGCTTGGGTTCAGCTTCGGGGCTACGGAACACTGAAGCTTTCTTT. Translated, it gives CASSLGSASGLRNTEAFF.

This clonotype was counted a single time. The chain recombines TRBV29-1 with TRBJ1-2; D is unclear. Trimming removed 7 bases at V and 3 bases at J, with 9 bases between. Germline values: CDR1 SQVTM, CDR2 ANQGSEA. This CDR3 has 11 amino acids. In DNA, the CDR3 is TGCAGCGGTGCCATGGACTATGGCTACACCTTC. Translated: CSGAMDYGYTF.

This chain connects TRBV7-2 to TRBJ1-4; no clear D. CDR1 is SGHTA and CDR2 is FQGNSA in the germline V gene. This CDR3 has 15 residues. The V and J ends lost 3 bases and 3 bases respectively, with 11 bases between them. The CDR3 spells CASSLAGVANEKLFF. The CDR3 DNA reads TGTGCCAGCAGCTTGGCCGGCGTAGCTAATGAAAAACTGTTTTTT.

This chain uses TRBV20-1 with TRBJ2-1, with D unclear. The DNA end favors TRBJ2-7, so the J call may be wrong. The CDR3 has 13 residues. Germline V CDR1 and CDR2: DFQATT, SNEGSKA (reference sequence). CDR3: CSARAAAYNEQYF. The CDR3 bases are TGCAGTGCTAGAGCGGCTGCCTACAATGAGCAGTACTTC.

In this sample, this clonotype turned up many times. The chain links TRBV6-4 to TRBJ2-5; perhaps TRBD2 as D (6 bases). The CDR3 is made up of 13 amino acids. Per the germline V gene, CDR1 is MRHNA and CDR2 is SNTAGT. Between the trimmed V and J ends, which lost 5 bases and 3 bases, there was a span of 10 bases. CDR3 sequence: CASSREFEETQYF. CDR3 bases: TGTGCCAGCAGTCGGGAGTTCGAAGAGACCCAGTACTTC.

The gene calls are TRBV30 and TRBJ2-1; 8 nucleotides match TRBD2. This CDR3 is built from 15 residues. V shed 1 base, J shed 5 bases, and the junction held 7 bases outside the gene matches. Per the germline V gene, CDR1 is GTSNPN and CDR2 is SVGIG (reference sequence). CDR3 bases: TGTGCCTGGAGTGGGTCCCCCGGGGGGGACAATGAGCAGTTCTTC. This codes for CAWSGSPGGDNEQFF.

This clonotype was detected only once. This chain links TRBV12-3 or TRBV12-4 with TRBJ2-3, with 7 bases lining up with TRBD1. There are 16 residues in the CDR3. Trimming at V came to 6 bases and at J to 0 bases, leaving 9 bases not matched to a gene. The CDR3 is CASRRTGAPSTDTQYF. As DNA, the CDR3 is TGTGCCAGCAGAAGGACAGGCGCTCCTAGCACAGATACGCAGTATTTT.

The J gene is TRBJ2-1, the V gene TRBV4-2; possibly TRBD2 for D (5 bases). This CDR3 region has 15 residues. Germline V CDR1 and CDR2: LGHNA, YNFKEQ. Trimming shortened V by 2 bases and J by 6 bases, and 14 bases separated the two germline ends. The DNA for the CDR3 is TGTGCCAGCAGCCAACAACTAGGGATGCGCAATGAGCAGTTCTTC. Residues: CASSQQLGMRNEQFF.

This clonotype was seen once. The chain has TRBV10-3 and TRBJ1-3; no clear D gene. This CDR3 contains 16 residues. Looked up from germline, CDR1 is ENHRY and CDR2 is SYGVKD. V was shortened by 6 bases and J by 0 bases, with 15 bases between the two germline ends. CDR3 amino acids: CAIRPLLGTSGNTIYF. CDR3 bases: TGTGCCATCAGGCCACTCTTAGGAACCTCTGGAAACACCATATATTTT.

The table lists this clonotype with a few counts. A much more abundant neighbour one base away suggests this may be a read error. V gene TRBV28 combines with J gene TRBJ1-2, with unresolved D. Germline V lookup: CDR1 MDHEN, CDR2 SYDVKM. The CDR3 is 10 amino acids. Deletions cut 3 bases from V and 6 bases from J, with 2 bases between. The CDR3 is CASSFNGYTF. DNA of the CDR3: TGTGCCAGCAGTTTTAATGGCTACACCTTC.

The chain has TRBV3-1 and TRBJ2-5; D is unclear. V was pared by 4 bases and J by 0 bases, with 15 bases between. The CDR3 extends over 16 amino acids. Looked up from germline, CDR1 is LGHDT and CDR2 is YNNKEL (reference sequence). CDR3 loop: CASSPQKASYQETQYF. The CDR3 nucleotides are TGTGCCAGCAGCCCCCAGAAAGCGAGCTACCAAGAGACCCAGTACTTC.

In its sample, this clonotype was seen a few times. The chain has TRBV25-1 and TRBJ2-6, with 8 bases lining up with TRBD1. Germline CDR1 MGHDK, CDR2 SYGVNS. The CDR3 runs to 17 residues. With V trimmed by 9 bases and J by 0 bases, 10 bases remained unmatched. CDR3 loop: CARNDRDRSSGANVLTF. The CDR3 bases are TGTGCCAGAAATGACCGGGACAGGAGCTCTGGGGCCAACGTCCTGACTTTC.

This clonotype was counted many times. The CDR3 is CASSHSNQEVYF. CDR3 in DNA: TGTGCCAGCAGCCATTCCAATCAGGAAGTGTACTTC. The V and J genes are TRBV9 and TRBJ2-4, with D uncertain. Trimming took 4 bases from V and 15 from J, leaving 17 bases between them. There are 12 residues in the CDR3. Germline lookup yields CDR1 SGDLS and CDR2 YYNGEE.

This clonotype has more than one count but fewer than ten. The chain has TRBV20-1 and TRBJ2-1; D gene ambiguous. The ends were cut back, 1 base at V and 4 bases at J, with 11 bases in the middle. The CDR3 contains 14 residues. Germline V CDR1 and CDR2: DFQATT, SNEGSKA (reference sequence). DNA of the CDR3: TGCAGTGCTAGAGGGGCTCTAGGATACAATGAGCAGTTCTTC. Translating it yields CSARGALGYNEQFF.